Listed here are 21 T cell receptor beta chains from one sample, sequenced in a study of cytomegalovirus exposure and HLA in healthy donors. This PCR relied on a set of 60 Vbeta primers and 13 Jbeta primers. The repertoire was sequenced with immunoSEQ multiplex PCR; TCRdb's copy has only in-frame clones and lacks some. The table has tens of thousands of clones, roughly 66% seen once. Input material: PBMCs. Receptors were obtained from a young man in good health and CMV-seronegative.

The chain has TRBV4-2 and TRBJ2-5; D uncertain. Trimming cost V 1 base and J 2 bases, with 11 bases left between them. Germline V gene data show CDR1 as LGHNA and CDR2 as YNFKEQ. CDR3 length equals 15 residues. In nucleotides, the CDR3 is TGTGCCAGCAGCCAAGTATCGGGTGGGCAAGAGACCCAGTACTTC. As protein: CASSQVSGGQETQYF.

V usage is TRBV28 and J usage is TRBJ2-7, with D uncertain. Deletions cut 3 bases from V and 2 bases from J, with 11 bases between. Per the germline V gene, CDR1 is MDHEN and CDR2 is SYDVKM. The CDR3 extends over 14 amino acids. The CDR3 DNA reads TGTGCCAGCAGTTTGGGCAGGCCCACCTACGAGCAGTACTTC. Translating it yields CASSLGRPTYEQYF.

This clone turned up a few times. This sequence joins TRBV5-1 and TRBJ2-1; 11 bases match TRBD2. The ends lost 2 bases at V and 6 bases at J; junction bases unmatched: 4. Germline values: CDR1 SGHRS, CDR2 YFSETQ. The CDR3 has 15 amino acids. In DNA, the CDR3 is TGCGCCAGCAGCTTCAGACTAGCGGGGCCCAATGAGCAGTTCTTC. Translated: CASSFRLAGPNEQFF.

This chain joins TRBV25-1 and TRBJ1-5, with 9 nucleotides matching TRBD1. V lost 5 bases to trimming and J lost 4 bases; unmatched junction nucleotides: 6. This CDR3 is 15 amino acids long. From germline, CDR1 is MGHDK and CDR2 SYGVNS. CDR3 residues: CASSPRTGVNQPQHF. The CDR3 region has the DNA TGTGCCAGCAGTCCACGGACAGGGGTAAATCAGCCCCAGCATTTT.

This clone was observed once. The chain links TRBV7-2 to TRBJ1-5, with D possibly TRBD1 on 6 matching bases. The V gene's germline CDR1 is SGHTA and CDR2 FQGNSA. The CDR3 runs to 14 residues. Trimming cost V 1 base and J 3 bases, with 7 bases left between them. This CDR3 reads CASSLVGANQPQHF. CDR3 coding DNA: TGTGCCAGCAGCTTAGTGGGGGCCAATCAGCCCCAGCATTTT.

The chain is built from TRBV15 and TRBJ1-1, with 7 bases that match TRBD1. The CDR3 is 15 residues long. Looked up from germline, CDR1 is LNHNV and CDR2 is YYDKDF (reference sequence). The J segment lost 3 bases and the V segment lost 1 base, leaving 5 bases of the junction unmatched. DNA for the CDR3: TGTGCCACCAGCAGAGCCGACAGGGAGGACACTGAAGCTTTCTTT. Its protein is CATSRADREDTEAFF.

The chain joins TRBV5-1 to TRBJ2-2; D not certain. The CDR3 contains 16 residues. Germline V gene sequence: CDR1 SGHRS, CDR2 YFSETQ. V was pared by 0 bases and J by 4 bases, with 13 bases between. The CDR3 sequence: CASSLAVVQVTGELFF. Here the CDR3 DNA reads TGCGCCAGCAGCTTGGCTGTGGTGCAGGTCACCGGGGAGCTGTTTTTT.

This clone was seen a few times. The chain couples TRBV5-6 to TRBJ2-3; 7 bases map to TRBD1. There are 16 residues in the CDR3. The germline gives CDR1 SGHDT, CDR2 YYEEEE. V lost 4 bases, J lost 8 bases, and 16 bases stayed unmatched. The DNA for the CDR3 is TGTGCCAGCAGCCAAGAACAGGGGTACTACAGAGGTACGCAGTATTTT. As protein: CASSQEQGYYRGTQYF.

The CDR3 loop reads CASSPSGTAPREQYF. Here the CDR3 DNA reads TGCGCCAGCAGTCCATCCGGGACAGCACCTAGGGAGCAGTACTTC. V gene TRBV5-1 combines with J gene TRBJ2-7; 7 nucleotides agree with TRBD1. The CDR3 contains 15 residues. The junction had 15 bases not matched to a gene; V was cut back by 5 bases and J by 7 bases. Per the germline V gene, CDR1 is SGHRS and CDR2 is YFSETQ.

V and J are TRBV6-5 and TRBJ1-2; D unclear. The V gene's germline CDR1 is MNHEY and CDR2 SVGAGI. The V end lost 4 bases, the J end lost 3 bases, and 15 bases lay between the germline ends. This CDR3 is built from 15 residues. CDR3 bases: TGTGCCAGCAGTTTAGACGGGGATTTGGACTATGGCTACACCTTC. It specifies CASSLDGDLDYGYTF.

The chain employs TRBV11-1 and TRBJ1-2, with 8 bases that match TRBD1. Germline CDR1 SGHAT, CDR2 FQDESV (reference sequence). Losses at the gene ends were 1 base for V and 4 bases for J; bases not matched to a gene: 2. The CDR3 extends over 14 amino acids. The CDR3 sequence: CASSLGQGAYGYTF. The CDR3 bases are TGTGCCAGCAGCTTAGGGCAGGGGGCCTATGGCTACACCTTC. Full variable domain (remainder filled in from reference TRBV11-1 and TRBJ1-2): EAEVAQSPRYKITEKSQAVAFWCDPISGHATLYWYRQILGQGPELLVQFQDESVVDDSQLPKDRFSAERLKGVDSTLKIQPAELGDSAMYLCASSLGQGAYGYTFGSGTRLTVV.

V is TRBV30 and J is TRBJ1-4; 8 nucleotides line up with TRBD1. V lost 5 bases, J lost 7 bases, and 6 bases stayed unmatched. CDR3 size: 13 residues. Looked up from germline, CDR1 is GTSNPN and CDR2 is SVGIG (reference sequence). The CDR3 here is CAWAGTGGEKLFF. The CDR3 DNA sequence: TGTGCCTGGGCCGGGACAGGTGGTGAAAAACTGTTTTTT. The full variable domain, its missing parts supplied by reference TRBV30 and TRBJ1-4, is SQTIHQWPATLVQPVGSPLSLECTVEGTSNPNLYWYRQAAGRGLQLLFYSVGIGQISSEVPQNLSASRPQDRQFILSSKKLLLSDSGFYLCAWAGTGGEKLFFGSGTQLSVL.

The V and J genes are TRBV28 and TRBJ1-1; D gene uncertain. This CDR3 spans 16 amino acids. V was pared by 4 bases and J by 0 bases, with 15 bases between. Looked up from germline, CDR1 is MDHEN and CDR2 is SYDVKM. CDR3 amino acids: CASSSADFIMNTEAFF. Here the CDR3 DNA reads TGTGCCAGCAGTTCGGCAGACTTTATAATGAACACTGAAGCTTTCTTT.

The gene calls are TRBV19 and TRBJ2-5, with D possibly matching TRBD1 (5 bases). CDR3 length equals 17 residues. V lost 5 bases and J lost 0, with 19 bases in between. CDR1 and CDR2 from the germline V gene are LNHDA and SQIVND (reference sequence). CDR3: CASSGNQGSQNQETQYF. The CDR3 coding sequence is TGTGCCAGTAGTGGTAATCAGGGCAGCCAAAACCAAGAGACCCAGTACTTC.

This clone was recorded a few times. V is TRBV5-4 and J is TRBJ2-3, with 12 nucleotides matching TRBD2. V lost 3 bases to trimming and J lost 5 bases; unmatched junction nucleotides: 4. There are 15 residues in the CDR3. From germline, CDR1 is SGHNT and CDR2 YYREEE (reference sequence). The CDR3 region is CASSSVTSGRDTQYF. The CDR3 coding sequence is TGTGCCAGCAGCTCCGTGACTAGCGGGAGAGATACGCAGTATTTT.

This rearrangement joins TRBV30 to TRBJ2-7, with TRBD1 matching over 9 bases. Germline V CDR1 and CDR2: GTSNPN, SVGIG (reference sequence). The length of the CDR3 is 16 residues. V lost 1 base, J lost 1 base, and 8 bases stayed unmatched. The DNA of the CDR3 is TGTGCCTGGAGTGATAAGACCGGACAGGGGTCCTACGAGCAGTACTTC. Encoded protein: CAWSDKTGQGSYEQYF.

This clone is a singleton in its sample. The chain employs TRBV2 and TRBJ1-6; weak D call: TRBD1 (6 bases). CDR3 length: 12 residues. Germline loops: CDR1 SNHLY, CDR2 FYNNEI. Trimming took off 5 bases at V and 9 bases at J, with 8 bases between the two ends. CDR3 protein: CASSFRGSPLHF. The CDR3 DNA follows: TGTGCCAGCAGTTTCAGGGGTTCACCCCTCCACTTT. The full variable domain, in which reference TRBV2 and TRBJ1-6 provide the parts outside the CDR3, is EPEVTQTPSHQVTQMGQEVILRCVPISNHLYFYWYRQILGQKVEFLVSFYNNEISEKSEIFDDQFSVERPDGSNFTLKIRSTKLEDSAMYFCASSFRGSPLHFGNGTRLTVT.

This clone turned up a few times. The CDR3 reads CAWSDLQGSPGNTIYF. CDR3 nucleotides: TGTGCCTGGAGTGACCTACAGGGGTCCCCTGGAAACACCATATATTTT. V and J are TRBV30 and TRBJ1-3, with 7 bases matching TRBD1. The J segment lost 2 bases and the V segment lost 1 base, leaving 8 bases of the junction unmatched. The CDR3 totals 16 residues. The V gene's germline CDR1 is GTSNPN and CDR2 SVGIG (reference sequence). Full variable domain (outside the CDR3, taken from reference TRBV30 and TRBJ1-3): SQTIHQWPATLVQPVGSPLSLECTVEGTSNPNLYWYRQAAGRGLQLLFYSVGIGQISSEVPQNLSASRPQDRQFILSSKKLLLSDSGFYLCAWSDLQGSPGNTIYFGEGSWLTVV.

The genes are TRBV6-5 and TRBJ2-3; the match to TRBD1 covers 7 bases. The length of the CDR3 is 15 residues. Trimming at V came to 7 bases and at J to 4 bases, leaving 11 bases not matched to a gene. Germline V gene data show CDR1 as MNHEY and CDR2 as SVGAGI. The CDR3 nucleotides are TGTGCCAGCACCCGGGCTGGTCAGGGGGCAGATACGCAGTATTTT. Translated, it gives CASTRAGQGADTQYF.

The CDR3 is CASTLNTEAFF. Here the CDR3 DNA reads TGTGCCAGCACCTTGAACACTGAAGCTTTCTTT. This chain connects TRBV25-1 to TRBJ1-1; D not resolved. The CDR3 has 11 amino acids. CDR1 and CDR2 from the germline V gene are MGHDK and SYGVNS. The ends were cut back, 7 bases at V and 0 bases at J, with 3 bases in the middle.

This clone showed up just once. This sequence joins TRBV19 and TRBJ2-3; D is uncertain. The CDR3 is 15 residues long. With 3 bases removed from V and 3 bases from J, the gap between germline ends came to 13 bases. CDR1 is LNHDA and CDR2 is SQIVND in the germline V gene (reference sequence). The CDR3 DNA reads as TGTGCCAGTAGTATGTACCGGGTTAAAACAGATACGCAGTATTTT. This gives the protein CASSMYRVKTDTQYF.